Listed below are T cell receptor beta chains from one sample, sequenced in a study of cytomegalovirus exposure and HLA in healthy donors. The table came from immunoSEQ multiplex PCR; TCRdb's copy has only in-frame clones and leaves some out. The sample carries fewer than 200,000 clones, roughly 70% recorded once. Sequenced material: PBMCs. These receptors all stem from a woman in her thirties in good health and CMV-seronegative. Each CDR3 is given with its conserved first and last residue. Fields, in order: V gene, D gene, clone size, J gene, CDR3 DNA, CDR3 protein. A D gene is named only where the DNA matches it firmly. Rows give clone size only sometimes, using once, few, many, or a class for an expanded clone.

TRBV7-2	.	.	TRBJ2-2	TGTGCCAGCAGCTTAGGGGGAGTACGGGCCGGGGAGCTGTTTTTT	CASSLGGVRAGELFF
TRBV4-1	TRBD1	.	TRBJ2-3	TGCGCCAGCAGCCAAGAAGGGACAGCGTTCACAAATACGCAGTATTTT	CASSQEGTAFTNTQYF
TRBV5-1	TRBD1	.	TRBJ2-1	TGCGCCAGCAGCTTGGTTGGGACAGAATACAATGAGCAGTTCTTC	CASSLVGTEYNEQFF
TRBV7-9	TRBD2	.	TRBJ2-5	TGTGCCAGCAGCTACACCGGGGGGGATGAGACCCAGTACTTC	CASSYTGGDETQYF
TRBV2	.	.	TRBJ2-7	TGTGCCAGCAGTGATAGATTCTCAGGGTCCGAGCAGTACTTC	CASSDRFSGSEQYF
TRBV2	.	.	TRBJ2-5	TGTGCCAGCAGTGTTGTAGCAGGGGAGACCCAGTACTTC	CASSVVAGETQYF
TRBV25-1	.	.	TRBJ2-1	TGTGCCAGCAGTGGCCCCCGCGTTCGGGACTCCTACAATGAGCAGTTCTTC	CASSGPRVRDSYNEQFF
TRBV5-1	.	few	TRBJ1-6	TGCGCCAGCACCCCCCAGGGGCAGCTTAATTCACCCCTCCACTTT	CASTPQGQLNSPLHF
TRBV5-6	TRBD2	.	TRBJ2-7	TGTGCCAGCAGTTTAGCGGGCTGGAGGGCCACCTACGAGCAGTACTTC	CASSLAGWRATYEQYF
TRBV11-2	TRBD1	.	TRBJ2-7	TGTGCCAGCAGCTCCGGGACAGGCGACGAGCAGTACTTC	CASSSGTGDEQYF
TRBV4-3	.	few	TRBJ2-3	TGCGCCAGCAGCCAAGAGTCAGGCGTGCGGGCGGGTACGCAGTATTTT	CASSQESGVRAGTQYF
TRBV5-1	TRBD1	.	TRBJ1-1	TGCGCCAGCAGCTTAGGGGGCCGGGGCACTGAAGCTTTCTTT	CASSLGGRGTEAFF
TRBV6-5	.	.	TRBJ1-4	TGTGCCAGCAGTGTCTCGAGGACTAATGAAAAACTGTTTTTT	CASSVSRTNEKLFF
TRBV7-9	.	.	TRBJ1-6	TGTGCCAGCAGCTTAGCTGGGGGGAATTCACCCCTCCACTTT	CASSLAGGNSPLHF
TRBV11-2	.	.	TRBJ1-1	TGTGCCAGCAGCCCAATCCTGGGGCGGAACACTGAAGCTTTCTTT	CASSPILGRNTEAFF
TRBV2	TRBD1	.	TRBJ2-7	TGTGCCAGCAGCTCCAGGGACAGCTACGAGCAGTACTTC	CASSSRDSYEQYF
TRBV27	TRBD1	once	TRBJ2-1	TGTGCCAGCAGGATGACAGGGGTCTCCTACAATGAGCAGTTCTTC	CASRMTGVSYNEQFF
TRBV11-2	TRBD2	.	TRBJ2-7	TGTGCCAGCAGCTTCGGGACTACTACCTACGAGCAGTACTTC	CASSFGTTTYEQYF
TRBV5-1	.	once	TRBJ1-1	TGCGCCAGCAGCCGACAACCAGGCCGGACTGAAGCTTTCTTT	CASSRQPGRTEAFF
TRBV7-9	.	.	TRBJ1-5	TGTGCCAGCAGCTTAGGGGTCGGGGGGGGCGACGGTCAGCCCCAGCATTTT	CASSLGVGGGDGQPQHF
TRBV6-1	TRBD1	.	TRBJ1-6	TGTGCCAGCAGTGGGGACAGGGGGCAGGCTTCACCCCTCCACTTT	CASSGDRGQASPLHF
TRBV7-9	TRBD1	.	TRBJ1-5	TGTGCCAGCAGCTTAGAACAGGGGGCAGGCAATCAGCCCCAGCATTTT	CASSLEQGAGNQPQHF
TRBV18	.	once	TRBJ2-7	TGTGCCAGCCTCGGGGGGCCCTCCTACGAGCAGTACTTC	CASLGGPSYEQYF
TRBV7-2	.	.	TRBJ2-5	TGTGCCAGCAGCTTAAGGGGACTCTCTAGGGGAGAGACCCAGTACTTC	CASSLRGLSRGETQYF
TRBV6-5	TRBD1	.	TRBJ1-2	TGTGCCAGTAATTCACAGGGGGAGAGTGGCTACACCTTC	CASNSQGESGYTF
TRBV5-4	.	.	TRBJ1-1	TGTGCCAGCAGCTGGGGACTAAACACTGAAGCTTTCTTT	CASSWGLNTEAFF
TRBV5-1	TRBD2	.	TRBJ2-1	TGCGCCAGCAGCCTTGGGAGGGAGACCAATGAGCAGTTCTTC	CASSLGRETNEQFF
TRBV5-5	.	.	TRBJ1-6	TGTGCCAGCAGGGCTGACAGGCTCACGCCCCTCCACTTT	CASRADRLTPLHF
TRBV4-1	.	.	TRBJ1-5	TGCGCCAGCAGCCAAGAGTTCCGTCCCGGGCAGCCCCAGCATTTT	CASSQEFRPGQPQHF
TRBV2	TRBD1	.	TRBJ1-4	TGTGCCAGCGGTAGACAGGGCCTAAATGAAAAACTGTTTTTT	CASGRQGLNEKLFF
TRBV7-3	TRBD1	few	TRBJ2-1	TGTGCCAGCAGCTTAGGGGACAGGATCAATGAGCAGTTCTTC	CASSLGDRINEQFF
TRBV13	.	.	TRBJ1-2	TGTGCCAGCAGCGACCCCTCAGGGCTTTATGGCTACACCTTC	CASSDPSGLYGYTF
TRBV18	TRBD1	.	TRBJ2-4	TGTGCCAGCTCACCACGACAGGGTGGGCACATTCAGTACTTC	CASSPRQGGHIQYF
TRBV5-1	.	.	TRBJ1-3	TGCGCCAGCAGCCCGTCTGGGAGCTCTGGAAACACCATATATTTT	CASSPSGSSGNTIYF
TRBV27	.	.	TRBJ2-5	TGTGCCAGCAGCCGCGGCCCCGGGGGGACCCAGTACTTC	CASSRGPGGTQYF
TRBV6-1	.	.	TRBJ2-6	TGTGCCAGCACCCTAAGAAGCTCTGGGGCCAACGTCCTGACTTTC	CASTLRSSGANVLTF
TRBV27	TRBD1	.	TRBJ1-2	TGTGCCAGCAGTGTAAAGTCGCGACAGGGAATCTATGGCTACACCTTC	CASSVKSRQGIYGYTF
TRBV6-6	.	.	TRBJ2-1	TGTGCCAGCAGCCTGGAGTCGCATGAGCAGTTCTTC	CASSLESHEQFF
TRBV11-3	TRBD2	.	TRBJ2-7	TGTGCCAGCAGCGAGGGGGCTAGCGGGACCTACGAGCAGTACTTC	CASSEGASGTYEQYF
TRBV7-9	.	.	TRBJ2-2	TGTGCCAGCAGCTCCCGACCCGGAGGAAACACCGGGGAGCTGTTTTTT	CASSSRPGGNTGELFF
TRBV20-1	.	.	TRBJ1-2	TGCAGTGCTATGGACAGCTATGGCTACACCTTC	CSAMDSYGYTF
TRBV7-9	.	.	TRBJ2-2	TGTGCCAGCAGCTCTCCTGTTGACAGGTCCACGAACACCGGGGAGCTGTTTTTT	CASSSPVDRSTNTGELFF
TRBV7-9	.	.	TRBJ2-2	TGTGCCAGCAGCTTTTCGCGCGGGGAGCTGTTTTTT	CASSFSRGELFF
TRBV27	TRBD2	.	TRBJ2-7	TGTGCCAGCAGTTTATCGGGGCTAGCGGGGTTCGAGCAGTACTTC	CASSLSGLAGFEQYF
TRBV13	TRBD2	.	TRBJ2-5	TGTGCCAGCAGCTCCGGTCGGCGGGGGGCCGGGGAGACCCAGTACTTC	CASSSGRRGAGETQYF
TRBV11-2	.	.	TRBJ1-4	TGTGCCAGCAGCTTTTTGGAGGGCTTCAATGAAAAACTGTTTTTT	CASSFLEGFNEKLFF
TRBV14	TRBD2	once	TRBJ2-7	TGTGCCAGCAGCCAAGATCCGGTTTTTCTGGGTGCGGGGGAAGACGAGCAGTACTTC	CASSQDPVFLGAGEDEQYF
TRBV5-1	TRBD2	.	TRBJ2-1	TGCGCCAGCAGCTTGTTGAGCGGGGGGGCAAGTGAGCAGTTCTTC	CASSLLSGGASEQFF
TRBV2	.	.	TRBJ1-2	TGTGCCAGCTTGGGGGGACGGCCAGTGGATGGCTACACCTTC	CASLGGRPVDGYTF
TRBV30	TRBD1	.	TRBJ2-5	TGTGCCTACCGGACAGGGGGCTTGGAGACCCAGTACTTC	CAYRTGGLETQYF
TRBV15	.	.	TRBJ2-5	TGTGCCACCAGCAGAGGGGGTGCGGGCAAAGAGACCCAGTACTTC	CATSRGGAGKETQYF
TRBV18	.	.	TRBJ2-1	TGTGCCAGCTCACCAGGGACTGCCTACTACAATGAGCAGTTCTTC	CASSPGTAYYNEQFF
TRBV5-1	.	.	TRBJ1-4	TGCGCCAGCAGCTCCTGGGCCTCCGGACTGGAAGAAAAACTGTTTTTT	CASSSWASGLEEKLFF
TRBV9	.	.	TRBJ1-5	TGTGCCAGCGGGCCGGCTGGCAATCAGCCCCAGCATTTT	CASGPAGNQPQHF
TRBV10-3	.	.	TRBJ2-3	TGTGCCACCGGGGAGTCAAAAGACCGGCGGGTATCAATGGATACGCAGTATTTT	CATGESKDRRVSMDTQYF